This T cell receptor beta chain is drawn from a study of post-analysis software for immune sequencing data. Regarding the study as a whole: Compared against controls, patients with multiple sclerosis displayed significantly lower normalized Chao1 diversity. Elevated frequency relative to controls characterized 4 or 5 TRBV segments in patients, TRBV5-6, TRBV5-1 and TRBV20-1 among them.

In regard to this clonotype: Its antigen remains unknown.

CDR3 length: 16 residues. The library was made from cDNA and included unique molecular identifiers. TCRdb analysed the PCR reads with MiXCR anew, one entry per CDR3 protein. The table has hundreds of thousands of distinct CDR3 sequences, 59% seen once. The receptor was derived from a girl between 2 and 10 years old with multiple sclerosis. The J gene is TRBJ1-2, the V gene TRBV21-1. TRBV21-1 is marked as a pseudogene. What was sequenced was blood. Here the CDR3 reads CASSELKDGENYGYTF. CDR3 nucleotide sequence: TGTGCCAGCAGCGAGCTCAAGGACGGAGAAAACTATGGCTACACCTTC.